What follows are 16 T cell receptor beta chains derived from one specimen sequenced in a study of cytomegalovirus exposure and HLA in healthy donors. Using immunoSEQ multiplex PCR, the repertoire was profiled, and TCRdb retains in-frame clones only, with some absent. The data hold about 44,000 clones, with over 85% observed a single time. Sequencing used PBMCs. These TCRs come from a woman aged 18-29 years in good health and CMV-seronegative.

The rearrangement joins TRBV30 to TRBJ2-7, with 7 positions matching TRBD2. Germline-derived CDR1 and CDR2 are GTSNPN and SVGIG (reference sequence). This CDR3 contains 13 residues. Trimming removed 4 bases from V and 5 bases from J; junction bases left unmatched: 8. The chain's CDR3 is CAWTSGTNHEQYF. CDR3 DNA: TGTGCCTGGACAAGCGGGACCAACCACGAGCAGTACTTC.

This clone was seen once. The chain uses TRBV4-2 and TRBJ1-1, with D possibly matching TRBD1 (5 bases). V was clipped by 0 bases and J by 3 bases, with 11 bases between them. Germline V gene data show CDR1 as LGHNA and CDR2 as YNFKEQ. The CDR3 covers 15 residues. CDR3 sequence (DNA): TGTGCCAGCAGCCAAGAATGGGGACTGGACACTGAAGCTTTCTTT. This codes for CASSQEWGLDTEAFF.

The chain has TRBV11-3 and TRBJ1-1; possible D gene TRBD1, 6 bases. This CDR3 comprises 15 residues. Germline assignment: CDR1 SGHNT and CDR2 YENEEA. Trimming left V 4 bases short and J 1 base short, with 13 bases between. The CDR3 protein is CASSSTPGENTEAFF. Here the CDR3 DNA reads TGTGCCAGCAGCTCTACTCCAGGGGAGAACACTGAAGCTTTCTTT.

V usage is TRBV7-3 and J usage is TRBJ2-7; TRBD1 might be the D (6 bases). In germline, CDR1 is SGHTA, CDR2 FQGTGA. The CDR3 contains 12 residues. Trimming shortened V by 8 bases and J by 5 bases, and 13 bases separated the two germline ends. CDR3 in DNA: TGTGCCAGCGGGATGAGGGGGAACGAGCAGTACTTC. As protein: CASGMRGNEQYF.

The rearrangement links TRBV5-1 to TRBJ1-1; D is uncertain. V lost 6 bases to trimming and J lost 0 bases, with 9 bases between them. The CDR3 length is 13 residues. Germline-derived CDR1 and CDR2 are SGHRS and YFSETQ. The DNA for the CDR3 is TGCGCCAGCACCCAGGCCATGAACACTGAAGCTTTCTTT. It specifies CASTQAMNTEAFF.

This clone is a singleton in its sample. This chain joins TRBV2 and TRBJ2-3, with a weak D call TRBD1 (6 bases). The length of the CDR3 is 13 residues. V lost 7 bases and J lost 5, with 13 bases in between. Germline-derived CDR1 and CDR2 are SNHLY and FYNNEI. CDR3 sequence: CASKTGIGDTQYF. CDR3 bases: TGTGCCAGCAAGACAGGAATTGGAGATACGCAGTATTTT.

J is TRBJ2-7 and V is TRBV6-5; 9 bases line up with TRBD2. After removal of 6 bases from V and 0 bases from J, the junction contained 6 bases not matched to a gene. Per the germline V gene, CDR1 is MNHEY and CDR2 is SVGAGI. The CDR3 contains 15 residues. The CDR3 sequence is CASRLSGGSSYEQYF. The CDR3 nucleotides read TGTGCCAGCAGACTTAGCGGGGGAAGCTCCTACGAGCAGTACTTC.

The chain recombines TRBV6-4 with TRBJ2-2; TRBD2 agrees at 7 bases. The CDR3 is 14 amino acids. Germline V gene data show CDR1 as MRHNA and CDR2 as SNTAGT. Trimming removed 6 bases from V and 2 bases from J; junction bases left unmatched: 3. The CDR3 bases are TGTGCCAGCAGCCTAGCGGTCAACACCGGGGAGCTGTTTTTT. Amino acids: CASSLAVNTGELFF.

There are a few counts of this clone. The gene calls are TRBV28 and TRBJ1-1; D not resolved. The CDR3 is 12 residues long. Germline V CDR1 and CDR2: MDHEN, SYDVKM. Trimming removed 7 bases at V and 5 bases at J, with 11 bases between. CDR3 loop: CASTVTGTEAFF. The DNA of the CDR3 is TGTGCCAGCACCGTCACCGGGACTGAAGCTTTCTTT.

This sequence joins TRBV7-6 and TRBJ2-5, with D tentatively TRBD1 (7 bases). The ends were cut back, 1 base at V and 5 bases at J, with 11 bases in the middle. Germline CDR1 is SGHVS and CDR2 is FNYEAQ. The CDR3 has 14 residues. The CDR3 loop is CASSLEAGGETQYF. CDR3 DNA: TGTGCCAGCAGCTTAGAGGCAGGGGGGGAGACCCAGTACTTC.

The chain carries TRBV19 and TRBJ2-7; D is possibly TRBD1 (6 bases). Germline-derived CDR1 and CDR2 are LNHDA and SQIVND (reference sequence). Trimming shortened V by 3 bases and J by 2 bases, and 14 bases separated the two germline ends. CDR3 length: 15 residues. The CDR3 loop reads CASSIRGAEPYEQYF. The DNA of the CDR3 is TGTGCCAGTAGTATCAGGGGAGCGGAGCCCTACGAGCAGTACTTC.

The chain has TRBV6-6 and TRBJ1-1; possible D gene TRBD1, 6 bases. The CDR3 extends over 15 amino acids. Germline CDR1 and CDR2: MNHNY and SVGAGI (reference sequence). The V end lost 5 bases, the J end lost 1 base, and 14 bases lay between the germline ends. In DNA, the CDR3 is TGTGCCAGCAGTGCCTACCAGGGGAGGAACACTGAAGCTTTCTTT. Translated, it gives CASSAYQGRNTEAFF.

This chain links TRBV10-2 with TRBJ1-1; weak D call: TRBD1 (5 bases). V dropped 11 bases and J dropped 1 base, with 17 bases sitting between them. This CDR3 region has 14 residues. The germline V gene has CDR1 WSHSY and CDR2 SAAADI. The CDR3 reads CAGTAVGGNTEAFF. In DNA, the CDR3 is TGCGCCGGCACCGCGGTGGGGGGGAACACTGAAGCTTTCTTT.

V is TRBV29-1 and J is TRBJ2-7; D might be TRBD1 (5 bases). The ends were cut back, 2 bases at V and 0 bases at J, with 14 bases in the middle. This CDR3 contains 15 residues. Germline CDR1 is SQVTM and CDR2 is ANQGSEA. CDR3 nucleotides: TGCAGCGTTGAAACCGAGACAGAAGACTCCTACGAGCAGTACTTC. It encodes CSVETETEDSYEQYF.

The CDR3 bases are TGTGCCAGCAGCCAGGGACAGCAAAACTATGGCTACACCTTC. It yields the protein CASSQGQQNYGYTF. The chain combines TRBV5-4 with TRBJ1-2; 7 nucleotides align to TRBD1. Germline V gene sequence: CDR1 SGHNT, CDR2 YYREEE (reference sequence). With 4 bases clipped from V and 2 bases from J, the junction kept 5 bases outside the gene matches. The CDR3 extends over 14 amino acids.

This clone is judged medium-sized. This rearrangement joins TRBV9 to TRBJ2-5; D is unresolved. The CDR3 is made up of 14 amino acids. Germline V CDR1 and CDR2: SGDLS, YYNGEE. The V end was cut by 0 bases, the J end by 1 base, with 7 bases between. The CDR3 sequence: CASSVERLQETQYF. CDR3 coding DNA: TGTGCCAGCAGCGTAGAGAGACTCCAAGAGACCCAGTACTTC.